The clone carrying this T cell receptor (beta chain) was observed a few times. These data come from a study of CD8 T cells in ankylosing spondylitis. Germline V gene data show CDR1 as MGHDK and CDR2 as SYGVNS. Trimming pared 6 bases from V and 10 bases from J, leaving 21 bases between. This CDR3 region has 14 residues. MiXCR, run by TCRdb on the 5' RACE reads, gives a single entry per CDR3 protein. This table has fewer than 130,000 distinct CDR3 sequences, less than 25% appearing once. This clonotype was sampled from a male donor with ankylosing spondylitis. Material: synovial fluid, either unsorted or a sorted T cell fraction (not recorded which). This rearrangement joins TRBV25-1 to TRBJ1-1; D ambiguous. CDR3 protein: CASSPFILNEGAFF. In DNA form, the CDR3 reads TGTGCCAGCAGCCCCTTTATACTAAACGAAGGAGCTTTCTTT.